This T cell receptor (beta chain) was retrieved from a study of type 1 regulatory T cells. Study-level background: An in vitro protocol generated T-allo10, a Tr1-enriched, alloantigen-specific CD4 T cell product.

This clonotype was picked up a small number of times. Its antigen remains unknown. Study observations and caveats: Tr1 cells had a more restricted TCR repertoire than non-Tr1 cells.

A single record per CDR3 protein comes from TCRdb applying MiXCR to the reads. Of about 62,000 distinct CDR3 sequences listed, less than 65% are singletons. Sequenced input: cultured non-Tr1 T cells, either the whole culture or a sorted T cell fraction (not recorded which). The receptor's source is a human donor in good health.

The CDR3 reads CATRRPWENTEAFF. CDR3 in DNA: TGCGCCACCAGACGCCCTTGGGAGAACACTGAAGCTTTCTTT. The rearrangement links TRBV10-1 to TRBJ1-1; D is ambiguous. Germline V CDR1 and CDR2: WNHNN, SYGVQD (reference sequence). This CDR3 contains 14 residues. The germline V and J ends were trimmed by 10 bases and 1 base, with 16 bases remaining between them.